The 22 T cell receptor beta chains below all came from one sample that was sequenced in a study of identical twins. MiXCR, applied by TCRdb to the 5' RACE reads, yields one record per CDR3 protein. The sample lists approximately 530,000 distinct CDR3 sequences, about 20% seen once, with 0.48% in the top ten. Another study also made use of these data, one on yellow fever vaccine responses in identical twins.

The sample consisted of CD4+ T cells sorted from blood. Receptors originate from a woman aged 18-29 years in good health.

This clonotype was seen a handful of times. The rearrangement links TRBV5-1 to TRBJ1-6; unclear D gene. Germline V gene sequence: CDR1 SGHRS, CDR2 YFSETQ. This CDR3 spans 15 amino acids. V shed 0 bases and J shed 7 bases, with 11 bases lying between them. This chain's CDR3 is CASSLEVSLNSPLHF. CDR3 nucleotide sequence: TGCGCCAGCAGCTTGGAGGTCAGCCTGAATTCACCCCTCCACTTT.

In this sample, this clonotype turned up a few times. This chain joins TRBV6-5 and TRBJ1-1; a weak D match, TRBD1 (5 bases). The CDR3 extends over 13 amino acids. Germline loops: CDR1 MNHEY, CDR2 SVGAGI. With 2 bases removed from V and 7 bases from J, the gap between germline ends came to 11 bases. CDR3 DNA sequence: TGTGCCAGCAGTTACGACGGACACTTTGAAGCTTTCTTT. Translated: CASSYDGHFEAFF.

The chain couples TRBV5-5 to TRBJ2-1, with 11 bases aligning to TRBD2. The germline V gene encodes CDR1 SGHKS and CDR2 YYEKEE (reference sequence). Losses at the gene ends were 2 bases for V and 7 bases for J; bases not matched to a gene: 5. The CDR3 covers 15 residues. The CDR3 loop reads CASSFTSGSINEQFF. CDR3 coding DNA: TGTGCCAGCAGCTTCACTAGCGGGAGTATAAATGAGCAGTTCTTC.

This clonotype was found a few times. The V call is TRBV10-3, the J call TRBJ1-3; D is unresolved. V lost 1 base and J lost 0, with 13 bases in between. CDR3 size: 17 residues. Germline values: CDR1 ENHRY, CDR2 SYGVKD. CDR3 DNA sequence: TGTGCCATCAGTGAGTGGGCAGTAACGAACTCTGGAAACACCATATATTTT. Amino acids: CAISEWAVTNSGNTIYF.

This chain connects TRBV5-4 to TRBJ1-1, with D perhaps matching TRBD1 (5 bases). The CDR3 totals 15 residues. Trimming removed 0 bases from V and 5 bases from J, with 14 bases in between. CDR1 SGHNT and CDR2 YYREEE come from the germline V gene (reference sequence). CDR3 sequence reads: CASSLGGSLRTEAFF. The CDR3 DNA is TGTGCCAGCAGCTTGGGGGGGTCTCTGCGTACTGAAGCTTTCTTT.

This clonotype was counted only a few times. The rearrangement links TRBV20-1 to TRBJ2-1; 9 nucleotides line up with TRBD2. V lost 7 bases, J lost 5 bases, and 6 bases stayed unmatched. Germline CDR1 and CDR2: DFQATT and SNEGSKA (reference sequence). CDR3 size: 13 residues. CDR3 amino acids: CSVKREVNNEQFF. As DNA, the CDR3 is TGCAGTGTAAAGCGGGAGGTCAACAATGAGCAGTTCTTC.

This clonotype came up a few times. The V gene is TRBV10-3, the J gene TRBJ2-1, with 8 bases aligning to TRBD2. The germline CDR1 and CDR2 sequences are ENHRY and SYGVKD. The CDR3 contains 17 residues. V shed 2 bases, J shed 5 bases, and the junction held 11 bases outside the gene matches. The CDR3 sequence is CAISEVLSGGVNNEQFF. The CDR3 coding sequence is TGTGCCATCAGTGAGGTTCTGTCGGGAGGGGTGAACAATGAGCAGTTCTTC.

The gene calls are TRBV27 and TRBJ1-1; the D is unclear. Deletions cut 3 bases from V and 1 base from J, with 12 bases between. Per germline, CDR1 MNHEY and CDR2 SMNVEV (reference sequence). The CDR3 has 15 residues. CDR3 amino acids: CASSFGRFRNTEAFF. Written as DNA, the CDR3 is TGTGCCAGCAGTTTTGGGCGGTTCAGGAACACTGAAGCTTTCTTT.

This clonotype was seen a few times. The genes are TRBV11-2 and TRBJ2-2; 7 bases map to TRBD1. The trim removed 1 base at V and 6 bases at J, leaving 8 bases unmatched. CDR3 length: 16 residues. CDR1 is SGHAT and CDR2 is FQNNGV in the germline V gene. The CDR3 loop is CASSLVRSGGAGELFF. The DNA of the CDR3 is TGTGCCAGCAGCTTAGTGAGGTCAGGGGGAGCCGGGGAGCTGTTTTTT.

This clonotype was found a few times. The chain is built from TRBV5-1 and TRBJ2-3; 9 bases are shared with TRBD1. The CDR3 contains 15 residues. CDR1 SGHRS and CDR2 YFSETQ come from the germline V gene. The ends lost 4 bases at V and 3 bases at J; junction bases unmatched: 6. Here the CDR3 reads CASSISGTGTDTQYF. DNA of the CDR3: TGCGCCAGCAGCATATCCGGGACAGGGACAGATACGCAGTATTTT.

J is TRBJ1-1 and V is TRBV7-2; D call uncertain. This CDR3 is built from 12 residues. Germline CDR1 is SGHTA and CDR2 is FQGNSA. Trimming shortened V by 2 bases and J by 11 bases, and 12 bases separated the two germline ends. The DNA for the CDR3 is TGTGCCAGCAGCTTACTTCGCGTTGGGGCTTTCTTT. It codes for CASSLLRVGAFF.

The chain combines TRBV18 with TRBJ2-7, with 9 bases aligning to TRBD1. The CDR3 is 15 amino acids. Looked up from germline, CDR1 is KGHSH and CDR2 is LQKENI. V lost 6 bases and J lost 6; bases outside the gene matches: 12. The CDR3 sequence: CASSTGTGLRAEQYV. DNA of the CDR3: TGTGCCAGCTCGACCGGGACAGGGCTACGGGCCGAGCAGTACGTC.

In this sample, this clonotype turned up a few times. V usage is TRBV28 and J usage is TRBJ1-1; the match to TRBD1 covers 9 bases. After removal of 5 bases from V and 4 bases from J, the junction contained 8 bases not matched to a gene. The CDR3 runs to 15 residues. Germline CDR1 and CDR2: MDHEN and SYDVKM. In nucleotides, the CDR3 is TGTGCCAGCAGTCCGACAGGGGGTAGTATCACTGAAGCTTTCTTT. It is translated as CASSPTGGSITEAFF.

This clonotype was observed a few times. The chain joins TRBV20-1 to TRBJ1-6; D unresolved. The CDR3 runs 15 residues. Trimming removed 0 bases at V and 9 bases at J, with 15 bases between. Germline values: CDR1 DFQATT, CDR2 SNEGSKA (reference sequence). CDR3 region: CSARDGNPVGSPLHF. The CDR3, as DNA: TGCAGTGCTAGAGATGGGAACCCAGTGGGTTCACCCCTCCACTTT.

The CDR3 DNA follows: TGTGCCAGCAGCCAAGACCCGGCCGGACTAGCGGGGGGCACTCCGTCGTGGGATACGCAGTATTTT. Protein sequence: CASSQDPAGLAGGTPSWDTQYF. This chain uses TRBV3-1 with TRBJ2-3; TRBD2 aligns across 14 bases. The CDR3 is 22 amino acids. V dropped 0 bases and J dropped 6; count of bases not matched to a gene: 20. Germline V gene data show CDR1 as LGHDT and CDR2 as YNNKEL (reference sequence).

V usage is TRBV19 and J usage is TRBJ1-3; TRBD1 might be the D (6 bases). V dropped 4 bases and J dropped 2 bases, with 9 bases sitting between them. The CDR3 has 14 residues. Germline CDR1 LNHDA, CDR2 SQIVND (reference sequence). In DNA form, the CDR3 reads TGTGCCAGTAGTACACAGGGAACTGGAAACACCATATATTTT. It yields the protein CASSTQGTGNTIYF.

This clonotype was seen only a few times. The gene calls are TRBV11-2 and TRBJ2-7; 7 nucleotides agree with TRBD1. Trimming removed 4 bases from V and 2 bases from J; junction bases left unmatched: 17. CDR3 length: 18 residues. The V gene's germline CDR1 is SGHAT and CDR2 FQNNGV. CDR3 sequence: CASSSHPPRDSATYEQYF. DNA for the CDR3: TGTGCCAGCAGCTCCCACCCCCCACGGGACAGCGCTACCTACGAGCAGTACTTC.

The sample holds a few counts of this clonotype. This chain connects TRBV11-2 to TRBJ2-7, with 8 bases fitting TRBD1. With 5 bases clipped from V and 4 bases from J, the junction kept 10 bases outside the gene matches. The germline V gene has CDR1 SGHAT and CDR2 FQNNGV. The CDR3 sequence is 15 residues long. DNA for the CDR3: TGTGCCAGCAGCATGCCGGGACAGGTTATATACGAGCAGTACTTC. Protein sequence: CASSMPGQVIYEQYF.

This clonotype appeared a few times. The chain is built from TRBV9 and TRBJ2-4, with 9 nucleotides matching TRBD1. The CDR3 covers 15 residues. Germline values: CDR1 SGDLS, CDR2 YYNGEE. Losses at the gene ends were 1 base for V and 4 bases for J; bases not matched to a gene: 3. The CDR3 region is CASSVSGQGKNIQYF. In nucleotides, the CDR3 is TGTGCCAGCAGCGTATCCGGACAGGGGAAAAACATTCAGTACTTC.

The chain employs TRBV5-6 and TRBJ2-5, with 12 bases aligning to TRBD2. This CDR3 region has 16 residues. After removal of 3 bases from V and 5 bases from J, the junction contained 8 bases not matched to a gene. Per the germline V gene, CDR1 is SGHDT and CDR2 is YYEEEE. The CDR3 protein is CASSSKMTSGGETQYF. CDR3 sequence (DNA): TGTGCCAGCAGCTCGAAAATGACTAGCGGGGGTGAGACCCAGTACTTC.

This clonotype came up a few times. Written as DNA, the CDR3 is TGCGCCAGCAACCCGGGACAGGGAAGTGGCGAGCAGTACGTC. It codes for CASNPGQGSGEQYV. This chain uses TRBV4-1 with TRBJ2-7, with 9 nucleotides matching TRBD1. J was trimmed by 6 bases and V by 7 bases; bases with no gene match: 10. CDR3 size: 14 residues. The germline V gene encodes CDR1 MGHRA and CDR2 YSYEKL.

The chain joins TRBV11-2 to TRBJ2-7, with 9 bases identical to TRBD1. V was clipped by 5 bases and J by 2 bases; unmatched bases: 10. CDR3 length: 16 residues. The germline V gene has CDR1 SGHAT and CDR2 FQNNGV. The CDR3 sequence: CASSAPPGQGPYEQYF. CDR3 bases: TGTGCCAGCAGCGCGCCTCCGGGACAGGGACCCTACGAGCAGTACTTC.